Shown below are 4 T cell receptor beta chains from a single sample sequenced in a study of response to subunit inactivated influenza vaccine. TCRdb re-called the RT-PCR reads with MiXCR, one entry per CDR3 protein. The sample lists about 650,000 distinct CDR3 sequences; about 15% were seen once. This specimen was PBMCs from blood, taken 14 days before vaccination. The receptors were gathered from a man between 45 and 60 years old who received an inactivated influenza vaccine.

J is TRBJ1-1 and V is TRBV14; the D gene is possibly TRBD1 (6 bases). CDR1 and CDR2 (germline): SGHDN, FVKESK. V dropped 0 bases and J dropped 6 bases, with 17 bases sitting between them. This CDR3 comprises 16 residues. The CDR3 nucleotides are TGTGCCAGCAGCCAAGATGAACGGGGGCGCGTGGCTGAAGCTTTCTTT. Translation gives CASSQDERGRVAEAFF.

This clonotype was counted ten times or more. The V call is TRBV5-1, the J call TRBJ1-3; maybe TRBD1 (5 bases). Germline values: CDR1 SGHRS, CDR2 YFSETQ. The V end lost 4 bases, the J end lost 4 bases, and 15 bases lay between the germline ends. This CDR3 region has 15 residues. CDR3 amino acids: CASSRGGFTGNTIYF. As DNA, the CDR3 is TGCGCCAGCAGCCGTGGGGGGTTTACGGGAAACACCATATATTTT.

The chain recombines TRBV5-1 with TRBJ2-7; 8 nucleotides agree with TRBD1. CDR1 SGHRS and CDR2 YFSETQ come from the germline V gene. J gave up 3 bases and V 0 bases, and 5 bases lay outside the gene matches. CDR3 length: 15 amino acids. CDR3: CASSLAQGAVYEQYF. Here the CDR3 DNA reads TGCGCCAGCAGCTTGGCTCAGGGGGCCGTCTACGAGCAGTACTTC.

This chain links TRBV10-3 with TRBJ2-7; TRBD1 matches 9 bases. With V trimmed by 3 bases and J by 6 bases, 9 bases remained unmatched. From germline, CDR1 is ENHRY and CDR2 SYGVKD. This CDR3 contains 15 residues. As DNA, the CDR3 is TGTGCCATCAGTGATGTGACAGGGGGTCTTAGCGAGCAGTACTTC. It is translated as CAISDVTGGLSEQYF.